A single sample gave rise to the 2 T cell receptor beta chains below, sequenced in a study of T cell responses to AZD1222 COVID-19 vaccine. The table came from immunoSEQ multiplex PCR; TCRdb's copy has only in-frame clones and leaves some out. Of some 130,000 clones in the sample, approximately 92% were seen once. Sequenced material: peripheral blood, taken 28 days after the second AZD1222 dose. The receptor set was obtained from an adult who received the AZD1222 COVID-19 vaccine.

This chain uses TRBV18 with TRBJ2-7, with no clear D. V lost 2 bases to trimming and J lost 1 base, with 3 bases between them. Germline V gives CDR1 KGHSH, CDR2 LQKENI. CDR3 length: 12 amino acids. The CDR3 DNA is TGTGCCAGCTCACCAGGGTCCTACGAGCAGTACTTC. Translation: CASSPGSYEQYF.

This clone was found once. The chain combines TRBV6-2 or TRBV6-3 with TRBJ2-1; no clear D. V was trimmed by 6 bases and J by 3 bases, leaving 21 bases between them. The CDR3 runs 17 residues. CDR1 is MNHEY and CDR2 is SVGEGT in the germline V gene. The CDR3 sequence is CASSHSGGRMGYNEQFF. CDR3 bases: TGTGCCAGCAGCCACTCCGGCGGACGGATGGGCTACAATGAGCAGTTCTTC.